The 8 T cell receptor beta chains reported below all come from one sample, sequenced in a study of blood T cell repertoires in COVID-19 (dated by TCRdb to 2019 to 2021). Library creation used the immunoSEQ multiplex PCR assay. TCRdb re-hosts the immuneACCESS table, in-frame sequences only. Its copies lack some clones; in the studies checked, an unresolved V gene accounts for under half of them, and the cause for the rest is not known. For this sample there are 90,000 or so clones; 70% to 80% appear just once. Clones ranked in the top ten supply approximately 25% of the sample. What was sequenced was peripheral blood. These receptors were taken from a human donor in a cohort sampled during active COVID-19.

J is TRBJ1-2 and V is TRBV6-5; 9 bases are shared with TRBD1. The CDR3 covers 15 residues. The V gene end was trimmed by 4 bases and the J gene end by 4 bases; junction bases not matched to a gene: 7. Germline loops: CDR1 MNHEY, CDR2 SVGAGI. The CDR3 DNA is TGTGCCAGCAGTTCTCGGGACAGGGAAGGCTATGGCTACACCTTC. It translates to CASSSRDREGYGYTF.

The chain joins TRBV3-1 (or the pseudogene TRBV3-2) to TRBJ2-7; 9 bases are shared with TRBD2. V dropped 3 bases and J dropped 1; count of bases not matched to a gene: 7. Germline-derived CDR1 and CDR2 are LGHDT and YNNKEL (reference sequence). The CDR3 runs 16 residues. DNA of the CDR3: TGTGCCAGCAGCCATACGGGGACTAGCTCTTCCTACGAGCAGTACTTC. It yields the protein CASSHTGTSSSYEQYF.

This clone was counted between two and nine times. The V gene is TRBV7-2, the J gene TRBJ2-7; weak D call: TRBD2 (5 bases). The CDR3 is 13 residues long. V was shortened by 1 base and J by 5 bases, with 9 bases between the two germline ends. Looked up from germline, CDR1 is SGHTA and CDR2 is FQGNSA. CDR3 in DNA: TGTGCCAGCAGCTTAGACGTCGGGGACGAGCAGTACTTC. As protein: CASSLDVGDEQYF.

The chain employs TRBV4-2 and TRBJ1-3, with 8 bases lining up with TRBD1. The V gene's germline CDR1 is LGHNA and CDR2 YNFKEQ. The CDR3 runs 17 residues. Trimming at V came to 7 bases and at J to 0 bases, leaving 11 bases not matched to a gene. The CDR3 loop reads CASTAGQGAFSGNTIYF. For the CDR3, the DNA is TGTGCCAGCACCGCCGGGCAGGGGGCCTTCTCTGGAAACACCATATATTTT.

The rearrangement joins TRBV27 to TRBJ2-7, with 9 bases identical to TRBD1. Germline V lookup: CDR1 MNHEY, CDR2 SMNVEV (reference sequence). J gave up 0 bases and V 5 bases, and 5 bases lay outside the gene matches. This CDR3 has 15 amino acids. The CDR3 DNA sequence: TGTGCCAGCAGTCGGGACAGGGATAGCTCCTACGAGCAGTACTTC. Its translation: CASSRDRDSSYEQYF.

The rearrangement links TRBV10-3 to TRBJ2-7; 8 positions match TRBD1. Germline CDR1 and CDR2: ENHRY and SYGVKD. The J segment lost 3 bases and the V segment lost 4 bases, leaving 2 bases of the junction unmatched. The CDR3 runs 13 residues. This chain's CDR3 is CAISADRGYEQYF. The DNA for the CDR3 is TGTGCCATCAGTGCCGACAGGGGCTACGAGCAGTACTTC.

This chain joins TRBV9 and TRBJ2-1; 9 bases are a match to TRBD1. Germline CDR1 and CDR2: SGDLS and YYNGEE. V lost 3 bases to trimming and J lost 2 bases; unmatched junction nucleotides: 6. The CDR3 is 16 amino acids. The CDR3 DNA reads TGTGCCAGCAGCGGACTCGGGACAGGGCCCTACAATGAGCAGTTCTTC. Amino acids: CASSGLGTGPYNEQFF.

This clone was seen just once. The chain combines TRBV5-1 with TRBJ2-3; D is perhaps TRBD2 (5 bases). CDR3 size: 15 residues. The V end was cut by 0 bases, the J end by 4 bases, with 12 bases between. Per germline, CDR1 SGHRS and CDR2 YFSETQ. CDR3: CASSLGLWGADTQYF. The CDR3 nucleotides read TGCGCCAGCAGCTTGGGTCTTTGGGGAGCAGATACGCAGTATTTT.